These T cell receptor beta chains were read from a single sample in a study of human T cells and chemical hapten exposure. MiXCR, applied by TCRdb to the RACE reads, yields one record per CDR3 protein. In the table there are 95,000 to 130,000 distinct CDR3 sequences, roughly 12% of which are singletons. The input for sequencing was whole blood, taken in connection with sensitization to the hapten diphenylcyclopropenone (DPC). The receptors were gathered from a woman aged 45-59 years with alopecia areata. Some clones in this sample may be carry-over from other donors' samples. Both conserved end residues are part of each CDR3. The D gene is left open where the match is weak. The listing skips clone size in some rows; elsewhere it reads once, few, many or a size class.

cdr3_aa cdr3_nt d_call v_call clone_size j_call
CSARDSRGNTEAFF TGCAGTGCTAGAGATAGCAGGGGGAACACTGAAGCTTTCTTT - TRBV20-1 few TRBJ1-1
CSASWSTRFNTQYF TGCAGTGCTAGCTGGTCGACACGCTTTAATACGCAGTATTTT - TRBV20-1 few TRBJ2-3
CASSPYWGPADTEAFF TGTGCCAGCTCACCATATTGGGGACCCGCGGACACTGAAGCTTTCTTT - TRBV18 many TRBJ1-1
CASNQGSAQETQYF TGCGCCAGCAACCAAGGTAGCGCACAAGAGACCCAGTACTTC - TRBV5-1 many TRBJ2-5
CASSLSWGPGNTIYF TGTGCCAGCAGCTTGTCGTGGGGGCCAGGAAACACCATATATTTT - TRBV7-2 few TRBJ1-3
CASNRQSSNTGELFF TGTGCCAGCAATAGGCAATCATCGAACACCGGGGAGCTGTTTTTT - TRBV7-2 few TRBJ2-2
CASSQDRTLNTEAFF TGCGCCAGCAGCCAAGACAGAACTTTGAACACTGAAGCTTTCTTT - TRBV4-1 many TRBJ1-1
CASSLAEAGDYNEQFF TGCGCCAGCAGCTTGGCCGAGGCGGGAGATTACAATGAGCAGTTCTTC TRBD2 TRBV5-1 many TRBJ2-1
CASSEAKTGTLPF TGTGCCAGCAGTGAAGCAAAGACCGGGACACTTCCCTTT - TRBV2 few TRBJ1-6
CASSQASGAGTQYF TGCGCCAGCAGCCAAGCATCGGGGGCAGGCACGCAGTATTTT - TRBV4-1 - TRBJ2-3
CASSRSGGTPNEQFF TGTGCCAGCAGCCGTAGCGGGGGGACTCCCAATGAGCAGTTCTTC TRBD2 TRBV7-2 few TRBJ2-1
CASSPGLAQPQHF TGTGCCAGCAGCCCAGGGTTGGCGCAGCCCCAGCATTTT - TRBV11-2 few TRBJ1-5
CASSLLLDTQYF TGCGCCAGCAGCCTTTTACTGGATACGCAGTATTTT - TRBV5-1 - TRBJ2-3
CASSPRSRGDTQYF TGTGCCAGCTCACCACGGTCGCGGGGTGATACGCAGTATTTT - TRBV18 many TRBJ2-3
CASSPSFPGTAYEQYF TGTGCCAGCAGCCCCTCTTTTCCGGGGACAGCCTACGAGCAGTACTTC TRBD1 TRBV7-2 few TRBJ2-7
CASSRTGVNTEAFF TGTGCCAGCAGCCGCACAGGGGTGAACACTGAAGCTTTCTTT TRBD1 TRBV5-4 few TRBJ1-1
CASSQGTENSPLHF TGTGCCAGCAGCCAAGGGACAGAAAATTCACCCCTCCACTTT - TRBV3-1 - TRBJ1-6
CASSLSKGRETQYF TGTGCCAGCAGTTTATCCAAGGGTAGAGAGACCCAGTACTTC - TRBV12-3/TRBV12-4 - TRBJ2-5
CASSQPRVGGEQFF TGTGCCAGCAGCCAGCCGAGGGTAGGAGGTGAGCAGTTCTTC - TRBV7-8 few TRBJ2-1
CAHASGDLTDTQYF TGTGCCCACGCGAGCGGGGACCTCACAGATACGCAGTATTTT TRBD2 TRBV6-6 few TRBJ2-3
CSVAKTGTYGYTF TGCAGCGTCGCCAAGACAGGGACCTATGGCTACACCTTC TRBD1 TRBV29-1 - TRBJ1-2
CASSLDRGRGEAFF TGTGCCAGCAGCTTGGACAGGGGCCGTGGTGAAGCTTTCTTT TRBD1 TRBV5-4 - TRBJ1-1
CAVRDSTNYGYTF TGTGCCGTTCGGGACAGTACTAACTATGGCTACACCTTC TRBD1 TRBV28 few TRBJ1-2
CSVLAGTSGSVYF TGCAGTGTTTTGGCCGGGACTAGCGGGAGTGTGTACTTC TRBD2 TRBV20-1 - TRBJ2-7
CASGLGLQDTQYF TGTGCTAGTGGCCTGGGCCTCCAGGATACGCAGTATTTT - TRBV12-5 - TRBJ2-3
CASSTQQGNEQYF TGTGCCAGCAGCACCCAACAGGGGAACGAGCAGTACTTC TRBD1 TRBV11-1 few TRBJ2-7
CSVEGLPGGGTEAFF TGCAGCGTTGAGGGCCTGCCTGGGGGCGGCACTGAAGCTTTCTTT - TRBV29-1 - TRBJ1-1
CASSYMTGLGSEAFF TGTGCCAGCAGTTACATGACGGGCCTCGGGTCTGAAGCTTTCTTT - TRBV6-5 - TRBJ1-1
CSAREPPGGFDGGELFF TGCAGTGCTAGAGAGCCGCCAGGGGGATTCGATGGCGGGGAGCTGTTTTTT TRBD1 TRBV20-1 many TRBJ2-2
CSAAPRTSGNVLAKNIQYF TGCAGTGCGGCCCCCCGGACTAGCGGGAACGTCCTAGCCAAAAACATTCAGTACTTC TRBD2 TRBV20-1 - TRBJ2-4
CSVVAPGVSSYEQYF TGCAGCGTTGTAGCCCCGGGGGTTTCCTCCTACGAGCAGTACTTC - TRBV29-1 few TRBJ2-7
CASSHHRKGTGNEQFF TGTGCCAGCAGCCACCACAGGAAGGGGACAGGGAATGAGCAGTTCTTC TRBD1 TRBV3-1 - TRBJ2-1
CASTPSSGTDTQYF TGCGCCAGCACCCCGTCATCAGGCACAGATACGCAGTATTTT - TRBV10-2 many TRBJ2-3
CSVGEFYEQYF TGCAGCGTTGGGGAGTTCTACGAGCAGTACTTC - TRBV29-1 few TRBJ2-7
CASSLRTGTGGYEQYF TGTGCCAGCAGTTTGCGTACCGGGACAGGGGGCTACGAGCAGTACTTC TRBD1 TRBV12-3/TRBV12-4 many TRBJ2-7
CASSGSMYTQYF TGTGCCAGCAGCGGATCGATGTATACGCAGTATTTT - TRBV7-2 - TRBJ2-3
CASSSGTGGARVYNSPLHF TGTGCCAGCAGCTCGGGGACAGGGGGCGCAAGGGTCTATAATTCACCCCTCCACTTT TRBD1 TRBV6-5 - TRBJ1-6
CASSLAHSGANVLTF TGTGCCAGCAGCTTGGCCCACTCTGGGGCCAACGTCCTGACTTTC - TRBV5-5 - TRBJ2-6
CASSLDVFASGGTGELFF TGTGCCAGCAGCTTAGACGTGTTTGCGTCAGGGGGAACCGGGGAGCTGTTTTTT TRBD1 TRBV7-6 - TRBJ2-2
CASSSQGAGANVLTF TGTGCCAGCAGCTCACAGGGGGCTGGGGCCAACGTCCTGACTTTC TRBD1 TRBV7-2 few TRBJ2-6
CASSLNGAAHQISWGYTF TGTGCCAGCAGTTTAAATGGAGCGGCGCACCAGATATCCTGGGGCTACACCTTC - TRBV27 few TRBJ1-2
CASGGSYNEQFF TGTGCCAGCGGCGGGAGCTACAATGAGCAGTTCTTC TRBD2 TRBV14 - TRBJ2-1
CSARDYTQYF TGCAGTGCTAGAGATTATACGCAGTATTTT - TRBV20-1 - TRBJ2-3
CASSWRGSEAFF TGTGCCAGCAGTTGGAGGGGATCTGAAGCTTTCTTT - TRBV28 many TRBJ1-1
CASSRGQGSYEQYF TGCGCCAGCAGCCGGGGACAGGGATCCTACGAGCAGTACTTC TRBD1 TRBV10-1 few TRBJ2-7
CASSPQRGALNYGYTF TGTGCCAGCAGCCCCCAGCGGGGGGCCCTAAACTATGGCTACACCTTC - TRBV9 many TRBJ1-2
CASSFEGRPGANVLTF TGTGCCAGCAGCTTCGAAGGGCGACCTGGGGCCAACGTCCTGACTTTC - TRBV7-8 many TRBJ2-6
CASRNLNIQYF TGTGCCAGCAGAAACCTAAACATTCAGTACTTC - TRBV28 few TRBJ2-4
CASSQAEQGFNPSGYTF TGCGCCAGCAGCCAAGCCGAACAGGGTTTTAATCCCTCTGGCTACACCTTC - TRBV4-1 - TRBJ1-2
CASSQAWGARGEQYF TGTGCCAGCAGCCAAGCGTGGGGCGCCAGGGGGGAGCAGTACTTC TRBD1 TRBV14 many TRBJ2-7
CASSHEATEAFF TGTGCCAGCTCCCATGAAGCGACTGAAGCTTTCTTT - TRBV18 many TRBJ1-1
CASSLGGRNTIYF TGTGCCAGCAGCTTGGGCGGAAGGAACACCATATATTTT - TRBV11-2 few TRBJ1-3